This entry lists 19 T cell receptor beta chains sequenced from one sample in a study of blood T cell repertoires in COVID-19. Generated by immunoSEQ multiplex PCR, the TCRdb table keeps only in-frame clones and is missing some. Seen here are around 270,000 clones, around nine tenths observed once, and the top ten hold over 5%. Input material: peripheral blood. These receptors were collected from an older woman with COVID-19, enrolled during active disease.

V and J are TRBV6-5 and TRBJ2-2, with 8 bases identical to TRBD2. The V segment lost 5 bases and the J segment 4 bases; nucleotides outside the gene matches: 6. Per the germline V gene, CDR1 is MNHEY and CDR2 is SVGAGI. The CDR3 runs 15 residues. The CDR3: CASSPAGVSTGELFF. Written as DNA, the CDR3 is TGTGCCAGCAGTCCAGCGGGAGTTAGCACCGGGGAGCTGTTTTTT.

The V gene is TRBV6-8, the J gene TRBJ1-1, with D unclear. The germline CDR1 and CDR2 sequences are MNHGY and SAAAGT. The CDR3 consists of 14 residues. V lost 5 bases and J 0 bases, leaving 10 bases between the germline ends. The CDR3 DNA is TGTGCCAGCAGTCCTACGGTCATGAACACTGAAGCTTTCTTT. Residues: CASSPTVMNTEAFF.

This clone was recorded a few times. This chain connects TRBV5-1 to TRBJ1-5; D call uncertain. CDR3 size: 15 residues. Trimming pared 5 bases from V and 0 bases from J, leaving 12 bases between. Germline V lookup: CDR1 SGHRS, CDR2 YFSETQ. Written as DNA, the CDR3 is TGCGCCAGCAGACCACAGCCTAATAGCAATCAGCCCCAGCATTTT. Residues: CASRPQPNSNQPQHF.

This clone occurred once. V is TRBV19 and J is TRBJ1-1; TRBD1 agrees at 9 bases. This CDR3 region has 16 residues. Germline trimming cut 3 bases from V and 0 bases from J; bases unmatched to any gene: 5. The V gene's germline CDR1 is LNHDA and CDR2 SQIVND (reference sequence). CDR3 protein: CASSMMTGGMNTEAFF. CDR3 nucleotide sequence: TGTGCCAGTAGTATGATGACAGGGGGAATGAACACTGAAGCTTTCTTT.

V is TRBV6-1 and J is TRBJ2-1; D is perhaps TRBD1 (6 bases). Trimming cost V 1 base and J 4 bases, with 8 bases left between them. The CDR3 is 14 residues long. Germline CDR1 reads MNHNS; CDR2 reads SASEGT. Written as DNA, the CDR3 is TGTGCCAGCAGTGAAGGGGGACATTACAATGAGCAGTTCTTC. It yields the protein CASSEGGHYNEQFF.

Ten or more counts support this clone. The genes are TRBV5-1 and TRBJ2-5, with TRBD2 identical over 11 bases. Unmatched junction bases numbered 8, after V lost 5 bases and J lost 5 bases. This CDR3 spans 15 amino acids. Per the germline V gene, CDR1 is SGHRS and CDR2 is YFSETQ. In DNA, the CDR3 is TGCGCCAGCAGAAGCACTAGCGGGAGAGAGGAGACCCAGTACTTC. The encoded protein is CASRSTSGREETQYF.

In DNA, the CDR3 is TGTGCCAGCAGCCTCGCGGGGGGCAATGAGCAGTTCTTC. Translated, it gives CASSLAGGNEQFF. The chain employs TRBV7-9 and TRBJ2-1, with 8 bases identical to TRBD2. In germline, CDR1 is SEHNR, CDR2 FQNEAQ (reference sequence). CDR3 length equals 13 residues. With 5 bases clipped from V and 6 bases from J, the junction kept 3 bases outside the gene matches.

This clone was seen once. The chain carries TRBV4-3 and TRBJ2-3; the D gene is possibly TRBD2 (5 bases). Trimming pared 1 base from V and 1 base from J, leaving 12 bases between. Germline V lookup: CDR1 LGHNA, CDR2 YSLEER. The CDR3 has 16 amino acids. DNA of the CDR3: TGCGCCAGCAGCCAAGGGCTCGGGATCCGCACAGATACGCAGTATTTT. It yields the protein CASSQGLGIRTDTQYF.

V usage is TRBV28 and J usage is TRBJ1-2; 9 positions match TRBD1. The J segment lost 5 bases and the V segment lost 5 bases, leaving 12 bases of the junction unmatched. Germline V lookup: CDR1 MDHEN, CDR2 SYDVKM. This CDR3 is 16 amino acids long. For the CDR3, the DNA is TGTGCCAGCAGTGATACTACCGGGACAGGGTTATATGGCTACACCTTC. Its translation: CASSDTTGTGLYGYTF.

The gene calls are TRBV27 and TRBJ1-6; a possible D gene is TRBD1 (6 bases). The CDR3 loop spans 16 amino acids. Trimming took 2 bases from V and 7 from J, leaving 15 bases between them. The V gene's germline CDR1 is MNHEY and CDR2 SMNVEV (reference sequence). CDR3 in DNA: TGTGCCAGCAGTTTAGAAACAGGGAACGCCAATTCACCCCTCCACTTT. It codes for CASSLETGNANSPLHF.

The V and J genes are TRBV19 and TRBJ1-5; no clear D gene. The CDR3 contains 13 residues. The V gene's germline CDR1 is LNHDA and CDR2 SQIVND (reference sequence). V lost 4 bases and J lost 6, with 10 bases in between. The CDR3 reads CASSRAASQPQHF. CDR3 DNA: TGTGCCAGTAGTAGAGCTGCTAGTCAGCCCCAGCATTTT.

The genes are TRBV5-4 and TRBJ2-7; 10 bases align to TRBD2. V gave up 0 bases and J gave up 1 base; unmatched junction bases: 1. Germline CDR1 and CDR2: SGHNT and YYREEE (reference sequence). The CDR3 length is 15 residues. In DNA, the CDR3 is TGTGCCAGCAGCTTGGGACTAGCGGGTTCCTACGAGCAGTACTTC. Protein: CASSLGLAGSYEQYF.

This clone has just a few counts. This sample includes further DNA sequences coding for the same CDR3. The chain combines TRBV18 with TRBJ2-3; 8 bases map to TRBD2. This CDR3 has 14 residues. CDR1 KGHSH and CDR2 LQKENI come from the germline V gene. With V trimmed by 6 bases and J by 1 base, 3 bases remained unmatched. The CDR3 sequence: CASSPTSGTDTQYF. CDR3 bases: TGTGCCAGCTCCCCGACTAGCGGCACAGATACGCAGTATTTT.

This rearrangement joins TRBV29-1 to TRBJ2-3, with 10 bases matching TRBD1. The CDR3 is 14 amino acids. Germline CDR1 SQVTM, CDR2 ANQGSEA. The V gene end was trimmed by 7 bases and the J gene end by 5 bases; junction bases not matched to a gene: 9. The CDR3 sequence is CSAGGTGAGDTQYF. In DNA form, the CDR3 reads TGCAGCGCGGGCGGGACAGGGGCAGGAGATACGCAGTATTTT.

The rearrangement links TRBV30 to TRBJ1-2, with D possibly matching TRBD1 (6 bases). The CDR3 is 12 amino acids. V lost 7 bases, J lost 6 bases, and 15 bases lay in between. Germline V gives CDR1 GTSNPN, CDR2 SVGIG (reference sequence). CDR3 sequence: CASTQGLHGYTF. CDR3 nucleotide sequence: TGTGCCTCTACGCAGGGGCTCCATGGCTACACCTTC.

The chain couples TRBV4-2 to TRBJ1-5; no definite D call. This CDR3 is built from 16 residues. Trimming removed 3 bases at V and 5 bases at J, with 17 bases between. Germline lookup yields CDR1 LGHNA and CDR2 YNFKEQ. The CDR3 sequence: CASSHDRVLADQPQHF. CDR3 in DNA: TGTGCCAGCAGCCACGACCGGGTGTTGGCTGATCAGCCCCAGCATTTT.

The V gene is TRBV6-5, the J gene TRBJ2-1, with 7 bases that match TRBD2. The germline V gene has CDR1 MNHEY and CDR2 SVGAGI. The CDR3 contains 14 residues. V trimming: 2 bases; J trimming: 9 bases; junction bases outside the gene matches: 7. The CDR3 region has the DNA TGTGCCAGCAGTTACCTGGCGGGAGCGGGTGAGCAGTTCTTC. Translating gives CASSYLAGAGEQFF.

CDR3 nucleotides: TGCAGCGTTGCCGCGGGGGCGGGAAACACCATATATTTT. Translating gives CSVAAGAGNTIYF. This rearrangement joins TRBV29-1 to TRBJ1-3; tentatively, D is TRBD1 (6 bases). The CDR3 extends over 13 amino acids. Germline CDR1 and CDR2: SQVTM and ANQGSEA. Trimming pared 4 bases from V and 4 bases from J, leaving 11 bases between.

This clone has more than one count but fewer than ten. The genes are TRBV5-6 and TRBJ2-7, with 9 bases that match TRBD2. This CDR3 comprises 16 residues. V trimming: 4 bases; J trimming: 1 base; junction bases outside the gene matches: 9. Germline assignment: CDR1 SGHDT and CDR2 YYEEEE. The CDR3 coding sequence is TGTGCCAGCAGCGGGGGGGTGCTAGCGGGATCCTACGAGCAGTACTTC. It yields the protein CASSGGVLAGSYEQYF.